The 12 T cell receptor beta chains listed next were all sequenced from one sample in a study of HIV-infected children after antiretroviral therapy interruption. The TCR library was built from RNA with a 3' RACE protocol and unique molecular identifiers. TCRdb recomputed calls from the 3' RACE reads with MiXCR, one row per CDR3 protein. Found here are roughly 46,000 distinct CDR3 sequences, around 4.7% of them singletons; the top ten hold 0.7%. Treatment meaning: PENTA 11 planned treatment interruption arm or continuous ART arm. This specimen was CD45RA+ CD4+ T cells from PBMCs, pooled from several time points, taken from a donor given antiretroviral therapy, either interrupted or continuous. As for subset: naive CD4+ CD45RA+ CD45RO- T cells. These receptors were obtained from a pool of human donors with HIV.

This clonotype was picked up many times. The CDR3 DNA follows: TGCAGTGCCCCTAGGACAGGGGACGGCAATGAGCAGTTCTTC. This codes for CSAPRTGDGNEQFF. The chain is built from TRBV20-1 and TRBJ2-1; TRBD1 matches at 9 bases. CDR1 is DFQATT, CDR2 SNEGSKA, per germline (reference sequence). CDR3 length equals 14 residues. V gave up 6 bases and J gave up 6 bases; unmatched junction bases: 9.

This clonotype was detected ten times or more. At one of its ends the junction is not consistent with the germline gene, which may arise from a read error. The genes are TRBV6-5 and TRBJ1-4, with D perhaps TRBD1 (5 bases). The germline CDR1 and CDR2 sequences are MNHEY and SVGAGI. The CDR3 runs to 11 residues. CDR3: CASEDGARGVF. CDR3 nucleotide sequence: TGTGCCAGCGAAGACGGGGCGCGTGGGGTTTTT.

The CDR3 here is CASSLREGRPNTGELFF. DNA of the CDR3: TGTGCCAGCAGCTTGCGGGAAGGGCGGCCGAACACCGGGGAGCTGTTTTTT. The chain carries TRBV5-5 and TRBJ2-2, with D possibly being TRBD2 (5 bases). Germline values: CDR1 SGHKS, CDR2 YYEKEE (reference sequence). V gave up 1 base and J gave up 0 bases, with 13 bases separating them. CDR3 length: 17 residues.

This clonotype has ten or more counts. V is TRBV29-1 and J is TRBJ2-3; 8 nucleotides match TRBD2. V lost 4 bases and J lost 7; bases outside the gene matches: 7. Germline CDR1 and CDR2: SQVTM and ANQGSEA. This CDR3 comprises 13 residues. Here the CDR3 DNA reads TGCAGCGTTGTGGGGTCGGGGGGGAATACGCAGTATTTT. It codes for CSVVGSGGNTQYF.

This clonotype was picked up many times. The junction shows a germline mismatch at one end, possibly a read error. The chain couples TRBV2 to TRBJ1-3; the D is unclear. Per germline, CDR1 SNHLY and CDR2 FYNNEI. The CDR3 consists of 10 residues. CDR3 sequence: CASSEARVLF. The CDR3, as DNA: TGTGCCAGCAGTGAAGCGAGAGTACTTTTT.

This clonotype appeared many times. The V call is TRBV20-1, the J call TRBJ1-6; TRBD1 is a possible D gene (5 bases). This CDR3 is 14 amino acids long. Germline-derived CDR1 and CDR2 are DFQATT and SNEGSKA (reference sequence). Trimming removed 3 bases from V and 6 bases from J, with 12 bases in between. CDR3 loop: CSARRGDPNSPLHF. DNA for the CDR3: TGCAGTGCTAGGCGAGGGGACCCTAATTCACCCCTCCACTTT.

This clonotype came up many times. The CDR3 region is CASSRDRLANYGYTF. CDR3 in DNA: TGTGCCAGCAGCCGGGACAGGCTAGCTAACTATGGCTACACCTTC. This chain connects TRBV7-9 to TRBJ1-2, with 8 bases lining up with TRBD1. The CDR3 is 15 amino acids. CDR1 and CDR2 from the germline V gene are SEHNR and FQNEAQ (reference sequence). V was pared by 5 bases and J by 0 bases, with 5 bases of the junction left unmatched.

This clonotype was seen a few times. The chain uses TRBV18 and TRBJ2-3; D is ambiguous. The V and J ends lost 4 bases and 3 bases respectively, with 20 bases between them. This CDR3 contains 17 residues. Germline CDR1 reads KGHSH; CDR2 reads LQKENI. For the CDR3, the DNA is TGTGCCAGCTCACGACTGCTCGGGCAATCCGGAACAGATACGCAGTATTTT. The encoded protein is CASSRLLGQSGTDTQYF. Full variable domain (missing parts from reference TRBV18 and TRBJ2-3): NAGVMQNPRHLVRRRGQEARLRCSPMKGHSHVYWYRQLPEEGLKFMVYLQKENIIDESGMPKERFSAEFPKEGPSILRIQQVVRGDSAAYFCASSRLLGQSGTDTQYFGPGTRLTVL.

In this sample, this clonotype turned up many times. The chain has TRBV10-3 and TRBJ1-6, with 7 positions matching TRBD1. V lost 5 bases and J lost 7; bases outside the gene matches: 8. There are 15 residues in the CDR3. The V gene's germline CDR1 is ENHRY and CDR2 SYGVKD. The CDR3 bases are TGTGCCATCAGTACCGCGGAGGGGGCGAATTCACCCCTCCACTTT. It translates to CAISTAEGANSPLHF.

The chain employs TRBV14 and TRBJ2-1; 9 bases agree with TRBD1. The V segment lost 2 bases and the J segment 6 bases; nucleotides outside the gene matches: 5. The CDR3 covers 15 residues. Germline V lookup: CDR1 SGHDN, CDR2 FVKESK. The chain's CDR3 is CASSQFGTGTNEQFF. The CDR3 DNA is TGTGCCAGCAGCCAATTCGGGACAGGGACCAATGAGCAGTTCTTC. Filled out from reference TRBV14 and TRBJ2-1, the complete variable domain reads EAGVTQFPSHSVIEKGQTVTLRCDPISGHDNLYWYRRVMGKEIKFLLHFVKESKQDESGMPNNRFLAERTGGTYSTLKVQPAELEDSGVYFCASSQFGTGTNEQFFGPGTRLTVL.

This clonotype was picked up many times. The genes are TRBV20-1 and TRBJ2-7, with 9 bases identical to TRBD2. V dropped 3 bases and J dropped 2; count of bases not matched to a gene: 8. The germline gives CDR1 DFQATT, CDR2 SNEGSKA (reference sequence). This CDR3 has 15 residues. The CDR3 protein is CSARAPGLAPYEQYF. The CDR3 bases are TGCAGTGCTAGGGCTCCGGGACTAGCCCCCTACGAGCAGTACTTC.

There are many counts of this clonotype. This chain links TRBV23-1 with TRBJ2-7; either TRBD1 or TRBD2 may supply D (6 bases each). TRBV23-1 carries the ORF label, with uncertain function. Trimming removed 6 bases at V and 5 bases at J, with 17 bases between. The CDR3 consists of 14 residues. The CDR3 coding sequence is TGCGCCAGCAGAAAGCCGTCTCGGGGGCACGAGCAGTACTTC. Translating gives CASRKPSRGHEQYF.